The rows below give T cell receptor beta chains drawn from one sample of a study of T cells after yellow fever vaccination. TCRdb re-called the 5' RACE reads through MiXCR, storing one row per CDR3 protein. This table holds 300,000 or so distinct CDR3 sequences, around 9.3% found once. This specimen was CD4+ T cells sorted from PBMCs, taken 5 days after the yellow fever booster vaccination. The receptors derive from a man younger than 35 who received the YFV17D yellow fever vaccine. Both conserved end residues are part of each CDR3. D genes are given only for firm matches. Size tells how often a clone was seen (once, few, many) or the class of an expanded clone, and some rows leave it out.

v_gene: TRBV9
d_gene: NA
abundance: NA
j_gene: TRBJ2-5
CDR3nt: TGTGCCAGCAGCGTAGTGGGGGCTCTAGATAAAGAGACCCAGTACTTC
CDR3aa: CASSVVGALDKETQYF

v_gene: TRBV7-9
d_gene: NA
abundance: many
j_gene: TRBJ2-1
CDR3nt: TGTGCCAGCAGCTTAGTCCCCCTGGCAGGGAATTTCTACAATGAGCAGTTCTTC
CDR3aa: CASSLVPLAGNFYNEQFF

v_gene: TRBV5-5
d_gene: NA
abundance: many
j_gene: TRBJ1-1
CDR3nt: TGTGCCAGCAGCCCGAGGCCAGCAACTCAACATAACATTGAAGCTTTCTTT
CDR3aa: CASSPRPATQHNIEAFF

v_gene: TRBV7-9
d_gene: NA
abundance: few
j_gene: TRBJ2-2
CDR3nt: TGTGCCAGCGAAAGGGGGAACGCGAACACCGGGGAGCTGTTTTTT
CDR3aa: CASERGNANTGELFF

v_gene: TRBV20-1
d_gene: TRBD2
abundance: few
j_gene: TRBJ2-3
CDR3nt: TGCAGTGCTGCCCCCGTCAGCGGGGGGGAAGATACGCAGTATTTT
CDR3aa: CSAAPVSGGEDTQYF

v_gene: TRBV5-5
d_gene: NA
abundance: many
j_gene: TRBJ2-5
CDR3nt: TGTGCCAGCAGCTTTAGAGGTCCAGGGGAGACCCAGTACTTC
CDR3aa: CASSFRGPGETQYF

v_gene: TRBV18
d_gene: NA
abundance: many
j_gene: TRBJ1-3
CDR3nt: TGTGCCAGCTCACCCGGGACGCAAGGAAACACCATATATTTT
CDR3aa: CASSPGTQGNTIYF

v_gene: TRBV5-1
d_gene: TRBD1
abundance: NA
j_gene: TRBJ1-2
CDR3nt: TGCGCCAGCAGCTTGGGGGGGACAGGGGGCGAAAGCTACACCTTC
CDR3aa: CASSLGGTGGESYTF

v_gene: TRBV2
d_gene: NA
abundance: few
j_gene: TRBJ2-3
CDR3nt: TGTGCCAGCAGTAGTAGCGCCCGCATGGCAGATACGCAGTATTTT
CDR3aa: CASSSSARMADTQYF

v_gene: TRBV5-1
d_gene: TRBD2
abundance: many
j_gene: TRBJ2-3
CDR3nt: TGCGCCAGCAGCCCCTCAACTAGCGGGGGCACAGATACGCAGTATTTT
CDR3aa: CASSPSTSGGTDTQYF

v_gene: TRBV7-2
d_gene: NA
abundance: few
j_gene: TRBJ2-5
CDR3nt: TGTGCCAGCAGCTCATACCTCCAAGAGACCCAGTACTTC
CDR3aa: CASSSYLQETQYF

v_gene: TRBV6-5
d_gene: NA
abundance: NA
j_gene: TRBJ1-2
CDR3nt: TGTGCCAGCAGTTACGGGGGACAATATGGCTACACCTTC
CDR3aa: CASSYGGQYGYTF

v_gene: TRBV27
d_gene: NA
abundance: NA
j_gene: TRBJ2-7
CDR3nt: TGTGCCAGCGGCTACGAGCAGTACTTC
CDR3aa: CASGYEQYF

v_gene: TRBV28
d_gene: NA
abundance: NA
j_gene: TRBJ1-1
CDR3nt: TGTGCCTCGGGGGGGCTGCAGGGAAAAGCTTTCTTT
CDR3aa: CASGGLQGKAFF

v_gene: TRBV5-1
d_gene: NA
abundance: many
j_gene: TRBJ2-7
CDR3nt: TGCGCCAGCAGCTTGGCCCAGGGTGCGGGACCGAGCTCCTACGAGCAGTACTTC
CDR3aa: CASSLAQGAGPSSYEQYF

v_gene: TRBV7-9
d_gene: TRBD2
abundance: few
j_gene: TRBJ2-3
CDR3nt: TGTGCCAGCAGACAAATCGGGGCGGGGGGCCAGGATACGCAGTATTTT
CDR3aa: CASRQIGAGGQDTQYF

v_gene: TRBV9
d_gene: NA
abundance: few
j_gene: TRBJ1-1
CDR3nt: TGTGCCAGCAGCGTACGAGCGTTGAACACTGAAGCTTTCTTT
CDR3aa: CASSVRALNTEAFF

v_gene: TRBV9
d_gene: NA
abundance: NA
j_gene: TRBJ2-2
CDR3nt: TGTGCCAGCAGCGTATTACCGGGATTAGGGAACACCGGGGAGCTGTTTTTT
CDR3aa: CASSVLPGLGNTGELFF

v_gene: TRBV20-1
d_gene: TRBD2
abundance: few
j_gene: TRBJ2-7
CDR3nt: TGCAGTGCCCCGGTCGGGGGGGCCCTCTACGAGCAGTACTTC
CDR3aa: CSAPVGGALYEQYF

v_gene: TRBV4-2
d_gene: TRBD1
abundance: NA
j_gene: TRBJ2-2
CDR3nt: TGTGCCAGCAGCCAAGATGGAAGGGGGCGGGCCACCGGGGAGCTGTTTTTT
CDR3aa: CASSQDGRGRATGELFF

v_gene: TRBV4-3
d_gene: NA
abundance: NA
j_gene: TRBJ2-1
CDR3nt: TGCGCCAGCAGCCAAAACCGTAATGCTGAGCAGTTCTTC
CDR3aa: CASSQNRNAEQFF

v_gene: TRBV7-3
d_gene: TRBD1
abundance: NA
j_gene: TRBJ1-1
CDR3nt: TGTGCCAGCAGCTTAACGATGACAGGGGGGCAAGCTTTCTTT
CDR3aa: CASSLTMTGGQAFF

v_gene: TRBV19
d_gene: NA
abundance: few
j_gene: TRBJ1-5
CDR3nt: TGTGCCAGTAGTATCAGTCAGGGTAATCAGCCCCAGCATTTT
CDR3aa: CASSISQGNQPQHF

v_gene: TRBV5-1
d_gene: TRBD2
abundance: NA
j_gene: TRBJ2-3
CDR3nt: TGCGCCAGCACTAGCGGGGGGGCAGCCGATACGCAGTATTTT
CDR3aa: CASTSGGAADTQYF

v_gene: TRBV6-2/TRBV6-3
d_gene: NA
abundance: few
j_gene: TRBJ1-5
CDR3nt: TGTGCCAGCAGCCACAGGAATCAGCCCCAGCATTTT
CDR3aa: CASSHRNQPQHF

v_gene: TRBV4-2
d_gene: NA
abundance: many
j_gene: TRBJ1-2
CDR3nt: TGTGCCAGCAGCCAAGATTGGGGGATTAACTATGGCTACACCTTC
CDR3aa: CASSQDWGINYGYTF

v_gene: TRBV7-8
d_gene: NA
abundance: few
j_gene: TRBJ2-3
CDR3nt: TGTGCCAGCAGCTGGGTAACCACAGATACGCAGTATTTT
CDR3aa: CASSWVTTDTQYF

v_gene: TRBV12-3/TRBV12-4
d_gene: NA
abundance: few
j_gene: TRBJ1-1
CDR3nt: TGTGCCAGCAGTTTGATCAGGGGAGCTGAAGCTTTCTTT
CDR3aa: CASSLIRGAEAFF

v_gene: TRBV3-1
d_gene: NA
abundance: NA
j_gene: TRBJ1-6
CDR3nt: TGTGCCAGCAGCCACGGCGGGGCGCCGAGGGGAAATTCACCCCTCCACTTT
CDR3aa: CASSHGGAPRGNSPLHF

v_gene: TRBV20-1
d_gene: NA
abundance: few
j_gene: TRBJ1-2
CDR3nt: TGCAGTGCTAGAGACAGGTCTCTCTATGGCTACACCTTC
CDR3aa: CSARDRSLYGYTF

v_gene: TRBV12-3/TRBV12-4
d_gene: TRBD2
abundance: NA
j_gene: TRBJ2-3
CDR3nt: TGTGCCAGCAGCCCGGGAGCGGGGGGGGAATTT
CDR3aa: CASSPGAGGEF

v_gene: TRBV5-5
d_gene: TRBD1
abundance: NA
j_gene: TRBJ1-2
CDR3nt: TGTGCCAGCAGCTTAACTCCCCAGGGGGATAGCTATGGCTACACCTTC
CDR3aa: CASSLTPQGDSYGYTF

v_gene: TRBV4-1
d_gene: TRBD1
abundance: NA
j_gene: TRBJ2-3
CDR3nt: TGCGCCAGCAGCCAGACAGGGGGCCATACGCAGTATTTT
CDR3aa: CASSQTGGHTQYF

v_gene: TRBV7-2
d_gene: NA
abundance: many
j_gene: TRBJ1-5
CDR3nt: TGTGCCAGCAGCCCAAGGGGTTATAGCAATCAGCCCCAGCATTTT
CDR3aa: CASSPRGYSNQPQHF

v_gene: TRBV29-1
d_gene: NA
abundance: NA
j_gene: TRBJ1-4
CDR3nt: TGCAGCGTTTCTAACAGGAACTACAATGAAAAACTGTTTTTT
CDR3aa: CSVSNRNYNEKLFF

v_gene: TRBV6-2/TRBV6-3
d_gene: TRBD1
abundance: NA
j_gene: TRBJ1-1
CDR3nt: TGTGCCAGCGGCTGGGACAGGGACACTGAAGCTTTCTTT
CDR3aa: CASGWDRDTEAFF

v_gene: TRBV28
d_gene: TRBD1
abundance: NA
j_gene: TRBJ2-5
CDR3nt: TGTGCCAGCAGTCCCCCGACAGGGTTAAAGTACTTC
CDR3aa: CASSPPTGLKYF

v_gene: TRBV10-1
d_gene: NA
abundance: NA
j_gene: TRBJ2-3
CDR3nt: TGCGCCAGCAGGGTGGAGGTGGTCCCGGAATCCACAGATACGCAGTATTTT
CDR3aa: CASRVEVVPESTDTQYF

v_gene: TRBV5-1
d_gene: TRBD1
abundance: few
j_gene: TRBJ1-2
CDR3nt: TGCGCCAGCAGCACAGGGGGCGCGGAGGGCTACACCTTC
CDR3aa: CASSTGGAEGYTF

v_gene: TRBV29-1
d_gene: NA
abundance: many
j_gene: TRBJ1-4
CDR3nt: TGCAGCGTTGCTACAGGGTGGGGCGCAACTAATGAAAAACTGTTTTTT
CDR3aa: CSVATGWGATNEKLFF

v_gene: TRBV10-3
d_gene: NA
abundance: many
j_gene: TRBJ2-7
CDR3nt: TGTGCCATCAGTGGTCCTACAGGAGGCTACGAGCAGTACTTC
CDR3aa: CAISGPTGGYEQYF

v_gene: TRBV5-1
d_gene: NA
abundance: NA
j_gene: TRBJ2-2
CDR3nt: TGCGCCAGCAGCTTGTCCAACGTCGGCCTCACCGGGGAGCTGTTTTTT
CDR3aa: CASSLSNVGLTGELFF

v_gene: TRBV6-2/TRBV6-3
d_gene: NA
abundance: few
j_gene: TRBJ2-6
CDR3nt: TGTGCCAGCAGTTACTGGCACTCTGACAACGTCCTGACTTTC
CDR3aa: CASSYWHSDNVLTF

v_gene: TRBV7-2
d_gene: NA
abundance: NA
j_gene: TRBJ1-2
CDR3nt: TGTGCCAGCAGCTTAAGTGTCTATGGCTACACCTTC
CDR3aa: CASSLSVYGYTF

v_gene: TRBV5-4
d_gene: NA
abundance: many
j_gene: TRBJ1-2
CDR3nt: TGTGCCAGCAGCCTTCAGCGTAGTGGCTACACCTTC
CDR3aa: CASSLQRSGYTF

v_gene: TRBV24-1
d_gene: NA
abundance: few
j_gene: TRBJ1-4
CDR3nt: TGTGCCACCAGTGATTCAAGAGCAACTAATGAAAAACTGTTTTTT
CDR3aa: CATSDSRATNEKLFF

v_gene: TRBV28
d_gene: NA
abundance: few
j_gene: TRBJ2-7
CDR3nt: TGTGCCAGCAGTTTATCGGGATTCAGCTACGAGCAGTACTTC
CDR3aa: CASSLSGFSYEQYF

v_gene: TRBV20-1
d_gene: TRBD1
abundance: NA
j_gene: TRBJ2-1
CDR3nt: TGCAGCGGAACGGACAGGTCGGACAATGAGCAGTTCTTC
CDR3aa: CSGTDRSDNEQFF

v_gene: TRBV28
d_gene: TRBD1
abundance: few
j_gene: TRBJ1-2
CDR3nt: TGTGCCAGCAGTCGAACTGGGACAGCCTCATACTTCGGCTACACCTTC
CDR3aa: CASSRTGTASYFGYTF

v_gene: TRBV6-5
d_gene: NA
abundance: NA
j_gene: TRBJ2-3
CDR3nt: TGTGCCAGCAGTTACGGAGCGAATGGGGCAGATACGCAGTATTTT
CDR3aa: CASSYGANGADTQYF

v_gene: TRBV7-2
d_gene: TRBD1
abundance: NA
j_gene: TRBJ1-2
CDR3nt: TGTGCCAGCAGCTTCGCCCCCCCCCAAGGGGGCGGAGGAGGCTACACCTTC
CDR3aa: CASSFAPPQGGGGGYTF